This entry lists 21 T cell receptor beta chains sequenced from one sample in a study of blood T cell repertoires in COVID-19. Assay used: immunoSEQ multiplex PCR; TCRdb lists only in-frame clones, some missing. The sample has 190,000 or so clones, roughly nine tenths seen once. Sequencing used peripheral blood. These receptors came from a woman in her 70s with acute or convalescent COVID-19.

This clone appeared a single time. The chain uses TRBV7-9 and TRBJ2-3; D is possibly TRBD1 (6 bases). V was trimmed by 2 bases and J by 1 base, leaving 22 bases between them. The germline V gene has CDR1 SEHNR and CDR2 FQNEAQ (reference sequence). This CDR3 has 19 residues. The CDR3 DNA reads as TGTGCCAGCAGCTTAATTCGTCAGGGGAACATTCGGGGCACAGATACGCAGTATTTT. This sequence encodes CASSLIRQGNIRGTDTQYF.

This clone was detected a few times. V usage is TRBV12-3 or TRBV12-4 and J usage is TRBJ1-5, with a possible D match to TRBD1 (6 bases). Trimming cost V 1 base and J 6 bases, with 7 bases left between them. The CDR3 is 13 amino acids. The CDR3 protein is CASSLGDIQPQHF. Here the CDR3 DNA reads TGTGCCAGCAGTTTAGGGGACATTCAGCCCCAGCATTTT.

This clone was seen a handful of times. V gene TRBV5-1 combines with J gene TRBJ2-7, with D possibly being TRBD1 (7 bases). V lost 5 bases, J lost 3 bases, and 18 bases lay in between. Germline V lookup: CDR1 SGHRS, CDR2 YFSETQ. This CDR3 comprises 15 residues. The CDR3 DNA follows: TGCGCCAGCAGTTGGAGGGGGCGGCCCCTCTACGAGCAGTACTTC. Amino acid sequence: CASSWRGRPLYEQYF.

The chain has TRBV2 and TRBJ2-7; the D gene is possibly TRBD2 (5 bases). With 6 bases removed from V and 2 bases from J, the gap between germline ends came to 14 bases. Germline-derived CDR1 and CDR2 are SNHLY and FYNNEI. The CDR3 is made up of 14 amino acids. CDR3 residues: CASRTSGSAYEQYF. The CDR3 coding sequence is TGTGCCAGCAGAACTAGTGGAAGCGCCTACGAGCAGTACTTC.

The J gene is TRBJ2-5, the V gene TRBV2; possible D gene TRBD2, 5 bases. The V end was cut by 0 bases, the J end by 5 bases, with 16 bases between. Germline values: CDR1 SNHLY, CDR2 FYNNEI. This CDR3 comprises 16 residues. CDR3 nucleotides: TGTGCCAGCAGTGAAGCCACTATTACGGAGGTCGAGACCCAGTACTTC. The encoded protein is CASSEATITEVETQYF.

The CDR3 loop reads CASSPRTGGFVGELFF. The CDR3 coding sequence is TGTGCCAGCAGCCCCCGGACTGGGGGGTTCGTCGGGGAGCTGTTTTTT. This chain uses TRBV5-4 with TRBJ2-2; weak D call: TRBD2 (6 bases). Germline V CDR1 and CDR2: SGHNT, YYREEE (reference sequence). The CDR3 is 16 amino acids. The V end lost 4 bases, the J end lost 7 bases, and 20 bases lay between the germline ends.

The chain links TRBV25-1 to TRBJ1-1, with D tentatively TRBD1 (5 bases). Germline values: CDR1 MGHDK, CDR2 SYGVNS. Trimming removed 4 bases at V and 6 bases at J, with 15 bases between. This CDR3 has 14 residues. CDR3 nucleotides: TGTGCCAGCAGTGGTTCGGGGGTGGGGTCTGAAGCTTTCTTT. It is translated as CASSGSGVGSEAFF.

The chain recombines TRBV4-1 with TRBJ1-1, with 7 bases fitting TRBD1. V shed 3 bases and J 1 base; nucleotides not matched to a gene: 5. The length of the CDR3 is 15 residues. The V gene's germline CDR1 is MGHRA and CDR2 YSYEKL. The CDR3 coding sequence is TGCGCCAGCAGCCACGGGACAGTTCGGAACACTGAAGCTTTCTTT. Translated: CASSHGTVRNTEAFF.

This chain links TRBV5-5 with TRBJ1-6, with D uncertain. Trimming left V 2 bases short and J 12 bases short, with 21 bases between. CDR3 length: 16 amino acids. Looked up from germline, CDR1 is SGHKS and CDR2 is YYEKEE (reference sequence). DNA for the CDR3: TGTGCCAGCAGCTTATTTCTTCAGGAAGGCTTTTTACCCCTCCACTTT. Amino acids: CASSLFLQEGFLPLHF.

The chain has TRBV28 and TRBJ1-2, with D possibly TRBD1 on 5 matching bases. From germline, CDR1 is MDHEN and CDR2 SYDVKM. The CDR3 runs 13 residues. Trimming left V 10 bases short and J 8 bases short, with 20 bases between. CDR3 region: CAIQGVAMAGYTF. The DNA for the CDR3 is TGTGCCATCCAGGGTGTGGCTATGGCAGGCTACACCTTC.

This chain joins TRBV6-5 and TRBJ2-2; TRBD2 agrees at 10 bases. Germline V gene data show CDR1 as MNHEY and CDR2 as SVGAGI. J was trimmed by 5 bases and V by 9 bases; bases with no gene match: 6. The CDR3 contains 14 residues. CDR3 sequence reads: CASRTSGPTGELFF. The CDR3 nucleotides are TGTGCCAGTCGGACTAGCGGTCCTACCGGGGAGCTGTTTTTT.

This chain links TRBV6-2 or TRBV6-3 with TRBJ2-1; 16 nucleotides align to TRBD2. The length of the CDR3 is 20 residues. Germline V gene data show CDR1 as MNHEY and CDR2 as SVGEGT. The ends lost 2 bases at V and 1 base at J; junction bases unmatched: 8. CDR3 sequence: CASSYPGLAGGPLSYNEQFF. DNA for the CDR3: TGTGCCAGCAGTTACCCGGGACTAGCGGGAGGGCCGCTATCCTACAATGAGCAGTTCTTC.

This chain uses TRBV5-4 with TRBJ1-3; D remains ambiguous. Germline V gives CDR1 SGHNT, CDR2 YYREEE (reference sequence). Deletions cut 9 bases from V and 1 base from J, with 11 bases between. This CDR3 contains 13 residues. The CDR3 DNA is TGTGCCACCCGGAGGGCGTCTGGAAACACCATATATTTT. Its translation: CATRRASGNTIYF.

A word on this clone: At one boundary the junction diverges from the germline segment, which might be a read error. The V call is TRBV18, the J call TRBJ1-2, with D possibly matching TRBD1 (6 bases). The CDR3 is 15 residues long. Germline CDR1 is KGHSH and CDR2 is LQKENI. CDR3 residues: CASSPPEPFRGKVLF. The CDR3 nucleotides read TGTGCCAGCTCACCACCGGAACCCTTCAGGGGAAAAGTGTTGTTC.

The rearrangement links TRBV6-6 to TRBJ2-7, with unresolved D. Trimming took 5 bases from V and 3 from J, leaving 8 bases between them. This CDR3 spans 12 amino acids. Germline V gene data show CDR1 as MNHNY and CDR2 as SVGAGI (reference sequence). CDR3 DNA: TGTGCCAGCAGTGTCCAGAACTACGAGCAGTACTTC. Amino acids: CASSVQNYEQYF.

V gene TRBV14 combines with J gene TRBJ2-2; possible D gene TRBD1, 6 bases. The ends were cut back, 2 bases at V and 3 bases at J, with 13 bases in the middle. The CDR3 has 16 residues. Germline lookup yields CDR1 SGHDN and CDR2 FVKESK. This CDR3 reads CASSQYTGRDTGELFF. The CDR3 nucleotides are TGTGCCAGCAGCCAATATACAGGGCGCGACACCGGGGAGCTGTTTTTT. Full variable domain (missing parts from reference TRBV14 and TRBJ2-2): EAGVTQFPSHSVIEKGQTVTLRCDPISGHDNLYWYRRVMGKEIKFLLHFVKESKQDESGMPNNRFLAERTGGTYSTLKVQPAELEDSGVYFCASSQYTGRDTGELFFGEGSRLTVL.

The chain has TRBV2 and TRBJ1-5; 9 bases fit TRBD1. Germline V lookup: CDR1 SNHLY, CDR2 FYNNEI. This CDR3 has 14 residues. The junction had 13 bases not matched to a gene; V was cut back by 10 bases and J by 9 bases. CDR3 DNA sequence: TGTGCCACCGCCCCACAGGGGGCGCATGGGCCCCAGCATTTT. Its translation: CATAPQGAHGPQHF.

This chain joins TRBV3-1 (or the pseudogene TRBV3-2) and TRBJ2-1; no reliable D call. Trimming shortened V by 3 bases and J by 1 base, and 10 bases separated the two germline ends. CDR3 length: 15 residues. The germline V gene encodes CDR1 LGHDT and CDR2 YNNKEL (reference sequence). The CDR3 sequence is CASSQRPTSYNEQFF. The CDR3 DNA reads as TGTGCCAGCAGCCAGCGGCCTACGTCCTACAATGAGCAGTTCTTC.

The sample holds one count of this clone. This chain joins TRBV19 and TRBJ2-2; TRBD2 matches 7 bases. The CDR3 is 19 amino acids. Germline V gene lookup returns CDR1 LNHDA and CDR2 SQIVND (reference sequence). The V gene end was trimmed by 7 bases and the J gene end by 3 bases; junction bases not matched to a gene: 20. CDR3: CASTFARAGVLGYTGELFF. CDR3 nucleotide sequence: TGTGCCAGTACCTTCGCCCGGGCGGGAGTCCTGGGGTACACCGGGGAGCTGTTTTTT.

This clone was seen only a few times. V and J are TRBV10-3 and TRBJ1-5; 8 bases fit TRBD1. The CDR3 has 13 amino acids. Germline CDR1 is ENHRY and CDR2 is SYGVKD. Trimming took 10 bases from V and 4 from J; bases not matched to a gene: 6. Here the CDR3 DNA reads TGTGCCACCACAGGGGGGTTTAATCAGCCCCAGCATTTT. It encodes CATTGGFNQPQHF.

This clone was found a few times. The rearrangement links TRBV5-6 to TRBJ2-2; 7 nucleotides match TRBD1. V gave up 4 bases and J gave up 5 bases; unmatched junction bases: 8. The CDR3 has 15 residues. Germline assignment: CDR1 SGHDT and CDR2 YYEEEE. CDR3 DNA: TGTGCCAGCAGCCTACCGGGACAGTCGACCGGGGAGCTGTTTTTT. It codes for CASSLPGQSTGELFF.